The subject of this entry is one T cell receptor beta chain. This record comes from a study of shared clonotypes between healthy human individuals. On the study more broadly: Ranging from 18 to 49 in age, donors were a couple of women and a few men.

Naive CD8 populations comprised CD45RO-negative cells positively selected for CCR7, excluding terminally differentiated effector memory CD45RA+ cells. Donors were healthy HIV-negative adults without recent acute infections or vaccinations. Roughly 33,000 T cell genomes, or roughly 200 ng DNA, went into the sorted-subset replicate PCRs. The table came from immunoSEQ multiplex PCR; TCRdb's copy has only in-frame clones and leaves some out. The sample lists some 2.1 million clones, over 85% occurring once. CDR3 length: 14 residues. Germline values: CDR1 SGHDN, CDR2 FVKESK. V shed 6 bases, J shed 6 bases, and the junction held 8 bases outside the gene matches.

This TCR was recovered from a man aged 18 to 35 in good health. The specimen was naive CD8+ T cells sorted from blood. The chain has TRBV14 and TRBJ2-7, with 10 positions matching TRBD2. The CDR3 sequence: CASSLTGTSAEQYF. CDR3 nucleotide sequence: TGTGCCAGCAGTCTTACCGGGACTAGCGCCGAGCAGTACTTC. Full variable domain (rest looked up from reference TRBV14 and TRBJ2-7): EAGVTQFPSHSVIEKGQTVTLRCDPISGHDNLYWYRRVMGKEIKFLLHFVKESKQDESGMPNNRFLAERTGGTYSTLKVQPAELEDSGVYFCASSLTGTSAEQYFGPGTRLTVT.